Listed below are T cell receptor beta chains from one sample, sequenced in a study of control samples from healthy donors and cancer patients. The assay was immunoSEQ multiplex PCR, and TCRdb's table has in-frame clones only and misses some. The sample contains about 150,000 clones, 75% to 95% of which appear only once. The source material was blood. These receptors all come from a woman in her forties in good health. Each CDR3 is given with its conserved first and last residue. The D gene is left open where the match is weak. Clone size is not always given. Where it is, it says once, few, many or a class for expanded clones.

TRBV6-5,TRBJ1-1,.,13,.,TGTGCCAGCAGAGTAGGAAGGGCCACTGAAGCTTTCTTT,CASRVGRATEAFF
TRBV3-1/TRBV3-2,TRBJ2-6,.,17,.,TGTGCCAGCAGCCCCGGGCAGGGTCTCCCCGGGGCCAACGTCCTGACTTTC,CASSPGQGLPGANVLTF
TRBV12-5,TRBJ2-7,.,13,.,TGTGCTAGTGGTATGTTTGGGGGCTACGAGCAGTACTTC,CASGMFGGYEQYF
TRBV29-1,TRBJ2-7,.,13,TRBD2,TGCAGCGTCCGGGGGGGGAGCTCCTACGAGCAGTACTTC,CSVRGGSSYEQYF
TRBV10-2,TRBJ1-4,.,13,.,TGCGCCAGCAGTTGGGGAGAACATGAAAAACTGTTTTTT,CASSWGEHEKLFF
TRBV12-3/TRBV12-4,TRBJ2-1,once,12,.,TGTGCCATTATGAGGGGCTACAATGAGCAGTTCTTC,CAIMRGYNEQFF
TRBV2,TRBJ1-1,.,13,TRBD1,TGTGCAAGCAGGGAGACAGGGGGCACTGAAGCTTTCTTT,CASRETGGTEAFF
TRBV9,TRBJ2-7,.,13,.,TGTGCCAGCAGCGGGGGAGGGGGCTACGAGCAGTACTTC,CASSGGGGYEQYF
TRBV4-1,TRBJ2-5,.,14,.,TGCGCCAGCAGCCGAGACAGGTCCGGGGAGACCCAGTACTTC,CASSRDRSGETQYF
TRBV19,TRBJ1-2,.,14,.,TGTGCCAGTAGCTCGAAGGAGCAGCGAGATGGCTACACCTTC,CASSSKEQRDGYTF
TRBV5-6,TRBJ1-2,.,13,.,TGTGCCAGCAGCCTCAGGGGTGTCTATGGCTACACCTTC,CASSLRGVYGYTF
TRBV10-3,TRBJ1-2,.,15,.,TGTGCCTCCGCCCTGGCGGGAATCGAAGACTATGGCTACACCTTC,CASALAGIEDYGYTF
TRBV5-4,TRBJ2-7,.,15,TRBD1,TGTGCCAGCACCCCGGGGGACAGGGGGCCCTACGAGCAGTACTTC,CASTPGDRGPYEQYF
TRBV11-2,TRBJ2-5,.,15,TRBD2,TGTGCCAGCAGCTACGGGGGGGCCATACAAGAGACCCAGTACTTC,CASSYGGAIQETQYF
TRBV9,TRBJ1-1,.,14,.,TGTGCCAGCAGCGTAGCCCAGATGAACACTGAAGCTTTCTTT,CASSVAQMNTEAFF
TRBV12-3/TRBV12-4,TRBJ2-7,.,12,.,TGTGCCAGCAGTCCTGGAGTGTACGAGCAGTACTTC,CASSPGVYEQYF
TRBV4-2,TRBJ1-2,.,15,.,TGTGCCAGCAGCCAAGACGGCATCGGAGGGGATGGCTACACCTTC,CASSQDGIGGDGYTF
TRBV19,TRBJ2-7,.,13,.,TGTGCCAGTAGTATAGGGGCCCCCATGGAGCAGTACTTC,CASSIGAPMEQYF
TRBV12-3/TRBV12-4,TRBJ1-2,.,13,.,TGTGCCAGCAGTTTAGCGCAAGCTTATGGCTACACCTTC,CASSLAQAYGYTF
TRBV5-1,TRBJ1-6,.,15,TRBD1,TGCGCCAGCAGCCTAGAGGGGACAGGGGGATCACCCCTCCACTTT,CASSLEGTGGSPLHF
TRBV10-1,TRBJ1-1,.,16,.,TGCGCCAGCAGTGAAGGTACACACGAGTGGGACACTGAAGCTTTCTTT,CASSEGTHEWDTEAFF
TRBV4-1,TRBJ2-2,once,18,TRBD2,TGCGCCAGCAGCCTGGAGCCTAGCGGGGGGATCAACACCGGGGAGCTGTTTTTT,CASSLEPSGGINTGELFF
TRBV5-1,TRBJ1-4,.,13,.,TGCGCCAGCAGCTCCAATACCAATGAAAAACTGTTTTTT,CASSSNTNEKLFF
TRBV19,TRBJ2-5,.,14,.,TGTGCCAGTAGCGACCCCGGGCACCAAGAGACCCAGTACTTC,CASSDPGHQETQYF
TRBV5-8,TRBJ2-3,.,14,.,TGTGCCAGCAGCTTGAGGGTTGGCACAGATACGCAGTATTTT,CASSLRVGTDTQYF
TRBV27,TRBJ2-3,.,13,.,TGTGCCAGCAGTTTAGCTATCACAGATACGCAGTATTTT,CASSLAITDTQYF
TRBV4-1,TRBJ1-1,.,14,.,TGCGCCAGCAGGGAAGAGGGGCGGAGCACTGAAGCTTTCTTT,CASREEGRSTEAFF
TRBV9,TRBJ2-3,.,14,.,TGTGCCAGCAGCCCCCGTGCTAGCACAGATACGCAGTATTTT,CASSPRASTDTQYF
TRBV3-1/TRBV3-2,TRBJ2-1,.,15,TRBD2,TGTGCCAGCAGCCAAGATCTCGGGGGGTCCTACGAGCAGTTCTTC,CASSQDLGGSYEQFF
TRBV7-6,TRBJ1-6,.,14,.,TGTGCCAGCAGCTTAGATACGGGGAATTCACCCCTCCACTTT,CASSLDTGNSPLHF